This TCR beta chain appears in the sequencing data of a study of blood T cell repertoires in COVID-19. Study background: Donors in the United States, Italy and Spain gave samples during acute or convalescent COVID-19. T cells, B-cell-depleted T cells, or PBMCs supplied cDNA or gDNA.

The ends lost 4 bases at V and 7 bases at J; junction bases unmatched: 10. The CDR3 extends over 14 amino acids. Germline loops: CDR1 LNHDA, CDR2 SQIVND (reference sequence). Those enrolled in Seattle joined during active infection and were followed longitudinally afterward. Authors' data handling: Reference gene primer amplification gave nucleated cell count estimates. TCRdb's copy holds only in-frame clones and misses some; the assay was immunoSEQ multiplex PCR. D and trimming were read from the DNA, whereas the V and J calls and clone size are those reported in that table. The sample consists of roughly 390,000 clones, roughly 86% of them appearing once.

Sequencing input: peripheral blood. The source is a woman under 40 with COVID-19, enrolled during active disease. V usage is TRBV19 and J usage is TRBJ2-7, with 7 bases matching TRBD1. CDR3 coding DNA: TGTGCCAGTAGTAGGCACAGGGGCGCGGAGGAGCAGTACTTC. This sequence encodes CASSRHRGAEEQYF. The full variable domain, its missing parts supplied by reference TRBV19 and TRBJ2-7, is DGGITQSPKYLFRKEGQNVTLSCEQNLNHDAMYWYRQDPGQGLRLIYYSQIVNDFQKGDIAEGYSVSREKKESFPLTVTSAQKNPTAFYLCASSRHRGAEEQYFGPGTRLTVT.